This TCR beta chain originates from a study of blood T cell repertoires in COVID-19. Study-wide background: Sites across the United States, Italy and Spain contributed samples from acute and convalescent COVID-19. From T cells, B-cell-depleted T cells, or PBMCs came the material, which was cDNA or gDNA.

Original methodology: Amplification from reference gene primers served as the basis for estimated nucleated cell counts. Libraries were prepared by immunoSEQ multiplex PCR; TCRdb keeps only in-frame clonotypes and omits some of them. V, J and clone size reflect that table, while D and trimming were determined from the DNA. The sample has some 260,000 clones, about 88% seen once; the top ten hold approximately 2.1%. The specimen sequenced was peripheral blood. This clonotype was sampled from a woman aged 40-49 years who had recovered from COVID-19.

CDR3 nucleotide sequence: TGTGCCAGCCGATTCCGAATGGGACTAGCGGGAGAGGGCACAGATACGCAGTATTTT. Translation: CASRFRMGLAGEGTDTQYF. The chain combines TRBV27 with TRBJ2-3; 14 bases are shared with TRBD2. Per the germline V gene, CDR1 is MNHEY and CDR2 is SMNVEV (reference sequence). The V gene end was trimmed by 8 bases and the J gene end by 1 base; junction bases not matched to a gene: 14. CDR3 length: 19 amino acids.